The sequence of this TCR beta chain was determined in a study of shared clonotypes between healthy human individuals. Study-wide findings and caveats: Larger richness was generally estimated for naive than memory subsets.

Each donor was a Caucasian adult residing in Nashville, Tennessee. The CDR3 runs to 18 residues. Germline V CDR1 and CDR2: SGHRS, YFSETQ. V lost 1 base to trimming and J lost 4 bases; unmatched junction nucleotides: 12. As for this clone: The target antigen is unknown.

The table came from immunoSEQ multiplex PCR; TCRdb's copy has only in-frame clones and leaves some out. The data show roughly 1,600,000 clones, 97% to 99% seen once. Sequenced: naive CD4+ T cells sorted from blood. Subset in this sample: CD45RA+ positively selected. The chain couples TRBV5-1 to TRBJ2-3; TRBD2 agrees at 10 bases. This TCR was recovered from a young man in good health. This CDR3 reads CASSLRRSGRAGPDTQYF. The CDR3 DNA reads as TGCGCCAGCAGCTTGCGAAGAAGCGGGAGGGCCGGTCCAGATACGCAGTATTTT.